This TCR beta chain was obtained from a study of blood T cells in healthy people across ages. A second roughly 6 to 11 cycle PCR used barcoded and J-beta primers. Each CDR3 protein gets one entry after TCRdb re-called the 5' RACE reads with MiXCR. Of about 510,000 distinct CDR3 sequences in the sample, roughly a quarter are singletons; the top ten hold about 3.9%. The same data also went into a second study, on T cells of mothers and their children.

The material sequenced was blood. The TCR was taken from a boy aged 2-15 years in good health.

CDR3 coding DNA: TGTGCCAGCAATCCCGGGACTAGCAATGAGCAGTTCTTC. This codes for CASNPGTSNEQFF. This chain links TRBV2 with TRBJ2-1; 8 bases line up with TRBD2. The CDR3 loop spans 13 amino acids. Germline V gene data show CDR1 as SNHLY and CDR2 as FYNNEI. J lost 6 bases, V lost 7 bases, and 5 bases had no gene match.